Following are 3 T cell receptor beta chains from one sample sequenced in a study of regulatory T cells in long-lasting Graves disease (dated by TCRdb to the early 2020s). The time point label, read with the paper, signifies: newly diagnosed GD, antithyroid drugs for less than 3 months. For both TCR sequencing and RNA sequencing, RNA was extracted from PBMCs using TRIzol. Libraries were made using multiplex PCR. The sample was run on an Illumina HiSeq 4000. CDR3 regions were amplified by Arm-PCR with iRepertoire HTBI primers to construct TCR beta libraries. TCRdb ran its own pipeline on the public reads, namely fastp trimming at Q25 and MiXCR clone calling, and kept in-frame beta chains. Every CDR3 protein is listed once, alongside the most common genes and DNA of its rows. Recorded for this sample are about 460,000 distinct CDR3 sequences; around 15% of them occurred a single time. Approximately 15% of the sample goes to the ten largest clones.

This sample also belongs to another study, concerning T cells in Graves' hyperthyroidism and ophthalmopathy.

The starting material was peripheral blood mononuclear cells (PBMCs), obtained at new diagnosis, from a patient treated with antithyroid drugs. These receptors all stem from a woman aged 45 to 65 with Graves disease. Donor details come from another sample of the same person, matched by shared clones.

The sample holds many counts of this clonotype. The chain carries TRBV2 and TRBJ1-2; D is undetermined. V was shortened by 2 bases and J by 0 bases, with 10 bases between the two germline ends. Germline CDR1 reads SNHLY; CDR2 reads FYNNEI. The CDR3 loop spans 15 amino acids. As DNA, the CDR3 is TGTGCCAGCAGTGAATGGGCAGCTACTAACTATGGCTACACCTTC. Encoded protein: CASSEWAATNYGYTF.

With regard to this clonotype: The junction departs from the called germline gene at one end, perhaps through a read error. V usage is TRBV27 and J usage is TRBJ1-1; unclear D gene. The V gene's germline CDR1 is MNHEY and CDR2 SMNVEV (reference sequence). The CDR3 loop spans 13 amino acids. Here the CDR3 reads CASSLSRNTEASF. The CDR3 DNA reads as TGTGCCAGCAGTTTATCTCGGAACACTGAAGCTTCCTTT.

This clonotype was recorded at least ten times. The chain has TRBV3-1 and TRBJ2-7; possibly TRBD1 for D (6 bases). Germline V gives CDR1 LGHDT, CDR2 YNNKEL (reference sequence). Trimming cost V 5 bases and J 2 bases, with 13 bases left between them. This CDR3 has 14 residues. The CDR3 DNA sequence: TGTGCCAGCAGCGACTACAGGGAGACCTACGAGCAGTACTTC. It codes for CASSDYRETYEQYF.